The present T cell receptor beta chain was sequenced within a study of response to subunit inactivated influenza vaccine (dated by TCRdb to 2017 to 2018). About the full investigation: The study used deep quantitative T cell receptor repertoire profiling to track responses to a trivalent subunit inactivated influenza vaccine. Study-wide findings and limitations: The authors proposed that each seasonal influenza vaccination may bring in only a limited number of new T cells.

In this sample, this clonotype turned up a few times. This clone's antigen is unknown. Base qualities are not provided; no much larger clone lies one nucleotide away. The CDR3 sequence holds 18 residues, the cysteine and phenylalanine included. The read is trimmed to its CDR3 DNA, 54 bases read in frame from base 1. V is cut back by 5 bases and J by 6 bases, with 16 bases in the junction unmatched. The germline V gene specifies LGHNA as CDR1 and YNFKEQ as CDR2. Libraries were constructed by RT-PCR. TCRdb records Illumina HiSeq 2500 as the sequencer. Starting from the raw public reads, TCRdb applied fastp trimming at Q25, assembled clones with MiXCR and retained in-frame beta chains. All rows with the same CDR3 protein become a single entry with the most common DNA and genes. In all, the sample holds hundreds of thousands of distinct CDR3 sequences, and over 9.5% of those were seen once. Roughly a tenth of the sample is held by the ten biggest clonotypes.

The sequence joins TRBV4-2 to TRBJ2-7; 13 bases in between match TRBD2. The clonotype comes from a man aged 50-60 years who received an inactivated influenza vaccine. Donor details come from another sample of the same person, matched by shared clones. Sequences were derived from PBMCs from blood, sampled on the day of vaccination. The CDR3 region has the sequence CASSAHTSGGVPGGEQYF. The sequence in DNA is TGTGCCAGCAGCGCGCACACTAGCGGGGGGGTTCCGGGCGGCGAGCAGTACTTC.